This TCR beta chain stems from a study of post-analysis software for immune sequencing data. Looking at the study overall: In terms of disease course, relapsing-remitting, secondary progressive and progressive-relapsing multiple sclerosis were included.

CDR3 length: 15 residues. The germline CDR1 and CDR2 sequences are LGHNA and YSLEER. Sequencing libraries made from TCR beta cDNA carried unique molecular identifiers. Approximately 0.5 million cDNA molecules were recovered from an input of 1 to 10 million T cells. TCRdb reanalysed the PCR reads using MiXCR and keeps one entry per CDR3 protein. The profile shows some 450,000 distinct CDR3 sequences, under 55% of them singletons. This clonotype came up a few times. Its antigen is currently unknown. Study results and limitations: Significantly lower normalized Chao1 diversity was found in patients with multiple sclerosis relative to controls. F measure grouped same-batch samples tightly together. Elevated frequency relative to controls characterized several TRBV segments in patients, TRBV5-6, TRBV5-1 and TRBV20-1 among them.

The V call is TRBV4-3, the J call TRBJ2-4; the match to TRBD1 covers 11 bases. The last part of the DNA fits TRBJ2-7 better; the J call may be wrong. Sequenced input: blood. The TCR sequence derives from a girl aged 10-17 years with multiple sclerosis. CDR3 nucleotide sequence: TGCGCCAGCAGCCAAGTCGGGACAGGGGGGAACGAGCAGTACTTC. Its translation is CASSQVGTGGNEQYF.